This T cell receptor (beta chain) was sequenced in a study of T cells in Graves' hyperthyroidism and ophthalmopathy. General study points: Using 13 V-J features, a model discriminated ophthalmopathy from stable hyperthyroidism.

RNA transcripts gave rise to amplified TCR beta CDR3 regions. The HTBI primer set was used in a first-round RT-PCR of the TCR CDR3. TCRdb re-analysed the multiplex PCR reads in MiXCR, keeping a single row per CDR3 protein. The sample yields about 560,000 distinct CDR3 sequences, around 42% seen once. V dropped 8 bases and J dropped 0 bases, with 7 bases sitting between them. Germline CDR1 is SNHLY and CDR2 is FYNNEI. CDR3 size: 13 residues. A lack of ophthalmopathy progression within 18 months defined stable Graves' hyperthyroidism. Notes on this clonotype: The antigen is unknown.

The J gene is TRBJ1-4, the V gene TRBV2; D not resolved. This receptor was taken from a young woman with Graves' hyperthyroidism. The sample consisted of peripheral blood or thyroid tissue (not recorded which). For the CDR3, the DNA is TGTGCCAGCGCTGACGCAACTAATGAAAAACTGTTTTTT. Translating it yields CASADATNEKLFF.